Each of the 5 T cell receptor beta chains below was sequenced from the same sample in a study of human T cells and chemical hapten exposure. Via MiXCR, TCRdb re-called the RACE reads, giving one row per CDR3 protein. The table shows around 47,000 distinct CDR3 sequences, with about 3.7% occurring only once. Indicated time point: healthy volunteer bleed at 6 weeks. Unfractionated whole blood yielded total RNA. Source material: whole blood. These receptors all come from a human donor in good health. Some clones in this sample may be carry-over from other donors' samples.

This clonotype was observed many times. CDR3 coding DNA: TGTGCCAGCACCCCCTTCGGCTTGGGGGGAGGCACTGAAGCTTTCTTT. Encoded protein: CASTPFGLGGGTEAFF. The V gene is TRBV6-5, the J gene TRBJ1-1; the D gene is possibly TRBD1 (5 bases). The CDR3 contains 16 residues. From germline, CDR1 is MNHEY and CDR2 SVGAGI. V shed 7 bases and J shed 4 bases, with 22 bases lying between them.

This clonotype was recorded at least ten times. The chain employs TRBV27 and TRBJ2-6; D may correspond to TRBD1 or TRBD2 (5 bases each). Per germline, CDR1 MNHEY and CDR2 SMNVEV (reference sequence). This CDR3 has 19 residues. V gave up 8 bases and J gave up 0 bases, with 23 bases separating them. The CDR3 sequence: CASGHAIGASTSGANVLTF. In DNA form, the CDR3 reads TGTGCCAGCGGGCATGCGATCGGGGCCTCTACCTCTGGGGCCAACGTCCTGACTTTC. Variable domain in full (rest from reference TRBV27 and TRBJ2-6): EAQVTQNPRYLITVTGKKLTVTCSQNMNHEYMSWYRQDPGLGLRQIYYSMNVEVTDKGDVPEGYKVSRKEKRNFPLILESPSPNQTSLYFCASGHAIGASTSGANVLTFGAGSRLTVL.

This clonotype occurred many times. An end of the junction does not agree with germline; a read error may underlie this. V gene TRBV12-3 or TRBV12-4 combines with J gene TRBJ2-1; 9 nucleotides align to TRBD2. The CDR3 is 15 amino acids. This chain's CDR3 is CASSVAGASYNEQFF. The CDR3 nucleotides read TGTGCCAGCAGTGTAGCGGGAGCATCCTACAATGAGCAGTTCTTC.

This clonotype was seen repeatedly, ten times or more. The chain carries TRBV11-2 and TRBJ2-5, with 10 bases matching TRBD2. CDR3 size: 16 residues. CDR1 is SGHAT and CDR2 is FQNNGV in the germline V gene. V lost 5 bases to trimming and J lost 1 base; unmatched junction nucleotides: 7. CDR3 bases: TGTGCCAGCAGCGTAAGGGGACTAGCGCTCCAAGAGACCCAGTACTTC. Its translation: CASSVRGLALQETQYF.

This clonotype was seen many times. The rearrangement joins TRBV12-3 or TRBV12-4 to TRBJ2-1; 7 bases align to TRBD2. The CDR3 spans 16 residues. V was clipped by 2 bases and J by 8 bases; unmatched bases: 12. The CDR3 is CASSLPPTSFFDEQFF. Here the CDR3 DNA reads TGTGCCAGCAGTTTACCCCCGACTAGCTTTTTTGATGAGCAGTTCTTC.